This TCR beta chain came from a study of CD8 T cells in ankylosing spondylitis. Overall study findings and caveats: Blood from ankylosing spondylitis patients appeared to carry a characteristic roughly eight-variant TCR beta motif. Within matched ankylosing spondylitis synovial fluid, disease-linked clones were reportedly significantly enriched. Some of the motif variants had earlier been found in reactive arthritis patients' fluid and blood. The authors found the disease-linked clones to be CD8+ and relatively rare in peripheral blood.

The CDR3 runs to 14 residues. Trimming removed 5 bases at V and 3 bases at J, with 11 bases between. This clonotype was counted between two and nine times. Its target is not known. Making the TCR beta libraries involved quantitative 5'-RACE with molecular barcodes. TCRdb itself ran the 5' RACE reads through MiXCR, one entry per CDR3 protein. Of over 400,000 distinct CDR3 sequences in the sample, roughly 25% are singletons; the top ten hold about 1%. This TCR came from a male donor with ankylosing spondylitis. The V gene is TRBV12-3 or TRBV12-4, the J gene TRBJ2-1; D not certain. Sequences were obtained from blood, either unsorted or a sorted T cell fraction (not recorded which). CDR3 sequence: CASSPRTLYNEQFF. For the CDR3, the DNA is TGTGCCAGCAGTCCTCGAACCCTCTACAATGAGCAGTTCTTC.